Here is one T cell receptor (beta chain) with its context. Its antigen is currently unknown. Making TCR beta cDNA involved roughly 0.55 ug total RNA and a constant-region primer. Three rounds of nested multiplex PCR with slightly modified ARM-PCR produced TCR beta libraries. Investigators reported that the first two PCR rounds, at 10 cycles each, used TRBV1-TRBV30 forward primers with a C-beta reverse primer. TCRdb itself ran the multiplex PCR reads through MiXCR, one entry per CDR3 protein. The table shows some 190,000 distinct CDR3 sequences, with over 80% occurring only once. This entry belongs to a study of tumor-infiltrating lymphocytes in primary liver carcinoma. Study in general: Enrolled patients were male and female, aged 30 to 69 years.

Per the germline V gene, CDR1 is MNHNS and CDR2 is SASEGT. The CDR3 loop spans 17 amino acids. Between the trimmed V and J ends, which lost 7 bases and 2 bases, there was a span of 22 bases. Points from the study as a whole: A small share of top clones, only about 8-25%, was found in all five tumor regions.

Both RNA and DNA were isolated together from 20-30 mg of bulk tissue that had not been sorted. The source of this sequence is a man in his forties or fifties with primary liver carcinoma and hepatitis B virus infection. The rearrangement links TRBV6-1 to TRBJ2-3, with TRBD2 as a possible D gene (5 bases). Sequencing was performed on tumor tissue from primary liver carcinoma. The CDR3 region is CASNGRWRRLFTDTQYF. CDR3 nucleotide sequence: TGTGCCAGCAATGGAAGGTGGAGGAGATTGTTCACAGATACGCAGTATTTT.